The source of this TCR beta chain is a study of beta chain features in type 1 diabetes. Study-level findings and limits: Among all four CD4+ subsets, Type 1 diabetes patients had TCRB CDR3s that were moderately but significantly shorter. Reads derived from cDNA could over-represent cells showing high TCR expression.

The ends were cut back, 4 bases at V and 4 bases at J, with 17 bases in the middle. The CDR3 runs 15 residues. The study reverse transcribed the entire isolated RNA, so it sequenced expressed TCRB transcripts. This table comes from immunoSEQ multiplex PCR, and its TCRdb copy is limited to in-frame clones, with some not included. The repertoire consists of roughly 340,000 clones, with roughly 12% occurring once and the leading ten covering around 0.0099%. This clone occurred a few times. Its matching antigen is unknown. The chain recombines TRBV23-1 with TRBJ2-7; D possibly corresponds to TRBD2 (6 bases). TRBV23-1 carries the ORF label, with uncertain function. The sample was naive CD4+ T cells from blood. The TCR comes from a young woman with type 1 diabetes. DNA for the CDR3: TGCGCCAGCAGTCTGAAGGGCCCCGGGGGTTACGAGCAGTACTTC. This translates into CASSLKGPGGYEQYF.